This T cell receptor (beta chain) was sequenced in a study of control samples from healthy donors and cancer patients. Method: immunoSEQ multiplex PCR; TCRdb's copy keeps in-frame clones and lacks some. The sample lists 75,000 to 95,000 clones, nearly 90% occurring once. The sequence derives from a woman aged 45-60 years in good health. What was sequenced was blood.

CDR3 in DNA: TGTGCCAGCAGTAAAGGACACGGCTCCTACGAGCAGTACTTC. Protein: CASSKGHGSYEQYF. This sequence joins TRBV6-6 and TRBJ2-7; tentative D call: TRBD1 (5 bases). V was shortened by 5 bases and J by 0 bases, with 11 bases between the two germline ends. Germline-derived CDR1 and CDR2 are MNHNY and SVGAGI (reference sequence). The CDR3 sequence is 14 residues long.